A single TCR beta chain is shown here with its context. What it recognizes is unknown. The sample originates from a study of vaccination and CD4 T cells after COVID-19. Germline V gene data show CDR1 as SQVTM and CDR2 as ANQGSEA. The CDR3 loop spans 12 amino acids. Trimming shortened V by 5 bases and J by 3 bases, and 8 bases separated the two germline ends. Study conclusions and caveats: Median SARS-CoV-2-reactive clonotypes rose from roughly 22 to 38, not significantly.

As for treatment: 10-day PBMC culture with coronavirus spike peptide pools or control peptides (ViraFEST assay). These CD4+ T cells came from an unexposed donor, sampled before the COVID-19 pandemic (2011-2018). ViraFEST used peptide pools to expand antigen-specific T cells before TCR sequencing. Sequence data for DNA of cultured CD4+ T cells were generated by the Oncomine TCR Beta short-read assay. TCRdb re-analysed the PCR reads in MiXCR, keeping a single row per CDR3 protein. The table includes roughly 6,600 distinct CDR3 sequences, roughly 48% detected once. The sequenced sample was CD4+ T cells from blood, cultured in vitro. The rearrangement joins TRBV29-1 to TRBJ2-4; D is possibly TRBD1 (5 bases). The receptor's source is a human donor in good health. CDR3 sequence: CSVKTGKNIQYF. In nucleotides, the CDR3 is TGCAGCGTTAAAACAGGCAAAAACATTCAGTACTTC.